Listed below are T cell receptor beta chains from one sample, sequenced in a study of T-cell reconstitution after alpha-beta-depleted transplantation in children. TCRdb reanalysed the PCR reads using MiXCR and keeps one entry per CDR3 protein. This table has some 550,000 distinct CDR3 sequences, 23% appearing once. Here the sequenced sample was PBMCs, mostly from graft donor cells, taken 360 days after TCRalphabeta/CD19-depleted stem cell transplant. These receptors were collected from a boy under two years old who had a stem cell transplant for acute myeloid leukemia, so the T cells may come from the graft donor. CDR3s leave out the opening cysteine and the closing phenylalanine or tryptophan.

TRBV24-1	TRBJ2-1	ATSGSDLGSSYNEQF
TRBV12-3/TRBV12-4	TRBJ2-3	ASSLAGRSDTQY
TRBV10-3	TRBJ1-2	AISESNPSNYGYT
TRBV6-2/TRBV6-3	TRBJ2-5	ASSSHSGSSETQY
TRBV9	TRBJ1-6	ASSVGGNNSPLH
TRBV6-1	TRBJ1-3	ASTPRGPRRRQGNTIY
TRBV20-1	TRBJ2-1	SALSGRYNEQF
TRBV5-4	TRBJ2-2	ASSLGTGTVNTGELF
TRBV6-5	TRBJ2-5	ASTYLVGETQY
TRBV24-1	TRBJ2-4	ATSDKGVGAKNIQY